Each of the 10 T cell receptor beta chains below was sequenced from the same sample in a study of CD8 T cells in ankylosing spondylitis. Study-wide findings and caveats: Roughly eight highly homologous variants formed a TCR beta motif that appeared characteristic of ankylosing spondylitis blood.

TCRdb ran MiXCR on the 5' RACE reads and lists one entry per CDR3 protein. This table holds a few hundred thousand distinct CDR3 sequences, 17% found once. Their recognized antigens are unknown. The specimen sequenced was blood, either unsorted or a sorted T cell fraction (not recorded which). The origin of the receptors is a male donor with ankylosing spondylitis.

The V and J genes are TRBV10-2 and TRBJ1-5; D gene unclear. Trimming took 3 bases from V and 4 from J, leaving 13 bases between them. The CDR3 has 15 residues. The germline V gene has CDR1 WSHSY and CDR2 SAAADI. The CDR3 loop reads CASSDQWRGNQPQHF. The CDR3 DNA is TGCGCCAGCAGTGATCAATGGCGAGGAAATCAGCCCCAGCATTTT.

In its sample, this clonotype was seen a few times. The genes are TRBV29-1 and TRBJ1-1; 8 nucleotides line up with TRBD1. The CDR3 sequence is 12 residues long. The V gene's germline CDR1 is SQVTM and CDR2 ANQGSEA. With 4 bases clipped from V and 4 bases from J, the junction kept 2 bases outside the gene matches. CDR3 protein: CSVGTGRTEAFF. The CDR3 nucleotides read TGCAGCGTTGGGACAGGGCGCACTGAAGCTTTCTTT.

There are a few counts of this clonotype. The V and J genes are TRBV5-1 and TRBJ1-4; a possible D gene is TRBD1 (6 bases). Per germline, CDR1 SGHRS and CDR2 YFSETQ. V was trimmed by 0 bases and J by 7 bases, leaving 19 bases between them. The CDR3 sequence is 17 residues long. CDR3 coding DNA: TGCGCCAGCAGCTTGGGGACAGCGGGGGTAAGCGGTGAAAAACTGTTTTTT. Protein: CASSLGTAGVSGEKLFF.

This clonotype has just a few counts. The gene calls are TRBV7-2 and TRBJ1-3; 9 bases line up with TRBD1. CDR1 SGHTA and CDR2 FQGNSA come from the germline V gene. The CDR3 runs to 17 residues. J lost 1 base, V lost 0 bases, and 4 bases had no gene match. CDR3 in DNA: TGTGCCAGCAGCTTAGCCGCTGGGACAGGGTCTGGAAACACCATATATTTT. Translated, it gives CASSLAAGTGSGNTIYF.

This clonotype was counted ten times or more. The V call is TRBV20-1, the J call TRBJ1-1; D is possibly TRBD1 (5 bases). V was clipped by 4 bases and J by 3 bases, with 18 bases between them. The CDR3 has 15 amino acids. Looked up from germline, CDR1 is DFQATT and CDR2 is SNEGSKA (reference sequence). CDR3 DNA: TGCAGTGCTACAGAGGGGTCGATAGGTGACACTGAAGCTTTCTTT. It codes for CSATEGSIGDTEAFF.

This clonotype was seen many times. The chain combines TRBV5-1 with TRBJ1-1; D perhaps matches TRBD1 (5 bases). CDR1 and CDR2 (germline): SGHRS, YFSETQ. V lost 1 base and J lost 1, with 11 bases in between. This CDR3 comprises 15 residues. CDR3 loop: CASSLQAGRNTEAFF. CDR3 in DNA: TGCGCCAGCAGCTTGCAGGCAGGGAGGAACACTGAAGCTTTCTTT. Full variable domain (remainder filled in from reference TRBV5-1 and TRBJ1-1): KAGVTQTPRYLIKTRGQQVTLSCSPISGHRSVSWYQQTPGQGLQFLFEYFSETQRNKGNFPGRFSGRQFSNSRSEMNVSTLELGDSALYLCASSLQAGRNTEAFFGQGTRLTVV.

This clonotype has ten or more counts. The CDR3 loop is CASRPTGTANTGELFF. DNA for the CDR3: TGTGCCAGCAGACCGACCGGGACAGCGAACACCGGGGAGCTGTTTTTT. The V gene is TRBV12-3 or TRBV12-4, the J gene TRBJ2-2; 7 nucleotides match TRBD1. The CDR3 runs to 16 residues. V shed 6 bases, J shed 0 bases, and the junction held 7 bases outside the gene matches.

There are many counts of this clonotype. The genes are TRBV5-1 and TRBJ2-1; the D gene is possibly TRBD1 (6 bases). The CDR3 loop spans 16 amino acids. CDR1 is SGHRS and CDR2 is YFSETQ in the germline V gene. Trimming left V 3 bases short and J 0 bases short, with 13 bases between. CDR3 sequence (DNA): TGCGCCAGCAGCTACTCGACAGGACCCTCCTACAATGAGCAGTTCTTC. Its protein is CASSYSTGPSYNEQFF.

This rearrangement joins TRBV27 to TRBJ1-2; D not certain. V lost 2 bases to trimming and J lost 2 bases, with 6 bases between them. Germline V gives CDR1 MNHEY, CDR2 SMNVEV (reference sequence). This CDR3 is 13 amino acids long. CDR3 loop: CASSLTRNYGYTF. Written as DNA, the CDR3 is TGTGCCAGCAGTTTAACCAGAAACTATGGCTACACCTTC.

A few counts support this clonotype. The V and J genes are TRBV29-1 and TRBJ2-7; 8 bases line up with TRBD2. CDR1 and CDR2 from the germline V gene are SQVTM and ANQGSEA. J gave up 0 bases and V 7 bases, and 5 bases lay outside the gene matches. The CDR3 is 13 residues long. The CDR3, as DNA: TGCAGCGCTAAAGCGGGGGTCTCCTACGAGCAGTACTTC. It translates to CSAKAGVSYEQYF.